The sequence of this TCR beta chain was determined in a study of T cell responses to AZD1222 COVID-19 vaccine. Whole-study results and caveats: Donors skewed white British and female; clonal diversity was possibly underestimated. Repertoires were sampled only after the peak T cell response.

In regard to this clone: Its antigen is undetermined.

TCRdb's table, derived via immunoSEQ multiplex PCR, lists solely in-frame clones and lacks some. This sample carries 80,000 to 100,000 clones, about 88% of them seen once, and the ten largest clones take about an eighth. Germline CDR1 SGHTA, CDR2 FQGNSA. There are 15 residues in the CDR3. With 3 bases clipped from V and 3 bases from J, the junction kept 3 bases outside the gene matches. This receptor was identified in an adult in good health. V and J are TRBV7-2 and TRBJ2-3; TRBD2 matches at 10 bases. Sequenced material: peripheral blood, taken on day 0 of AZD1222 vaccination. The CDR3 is CASSLLAGGTDTQYF. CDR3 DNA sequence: TGTGCCAGCAGCTTGTTAGCGGGGGGAACAGATACGCAGTATTTT. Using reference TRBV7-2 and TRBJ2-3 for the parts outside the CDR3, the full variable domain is GAGVSQSPSNKVTEKGKDVELRCDPISGHTALYWYRQSLGQGLEFLIYFQGNSAPDKSGLPSDRFSAERTGGSVSTLTIQRTQQEDSAVYLCASSLLAGGTDTQYFGPGTRLTVL.